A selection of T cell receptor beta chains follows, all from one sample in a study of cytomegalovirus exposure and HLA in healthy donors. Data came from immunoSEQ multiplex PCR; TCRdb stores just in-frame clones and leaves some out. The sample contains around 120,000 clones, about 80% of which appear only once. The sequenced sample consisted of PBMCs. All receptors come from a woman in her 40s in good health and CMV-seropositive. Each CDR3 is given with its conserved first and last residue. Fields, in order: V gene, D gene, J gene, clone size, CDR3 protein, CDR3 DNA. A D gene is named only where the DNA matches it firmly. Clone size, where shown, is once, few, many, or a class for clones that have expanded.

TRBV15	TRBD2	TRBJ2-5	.	CATSRGGGGSQETQYF	TGTGCCACCAGCAGAGGAGGCGGGGGTTCACAAGAGACCCAGTACTTC
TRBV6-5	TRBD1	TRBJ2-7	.	CASSYTRDRSSEQYF	TGTGCCAGCAGTTACACCCGGGACAGAAGTTCCGAGCAGTACTTC
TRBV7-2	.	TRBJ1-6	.	CASSPQVGLNSPLHF	TGTGCCAGCAGCCCCCAAGTGGGCCTGAATTCACCCCTCCACTTT
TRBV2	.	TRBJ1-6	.	CASSEGGRSPLHF	TGTGCCAGCAGTGAGGGGGGGCGTTCACCCCTCCACTTT
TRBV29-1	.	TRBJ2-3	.	CSVEVTGARSGDTQYF	TGCAGCGTTGAAGTGACGGGAGCTCGGAGTGGAGATACGCAGTATTTT
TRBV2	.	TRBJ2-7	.	CASSYANYEQYF	TGTGCCAGCAGTTATGCGAACTACGAGCAGTACTTC
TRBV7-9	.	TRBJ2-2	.	CASEEGLGTGELFF	TGTGCCAGTGAGGAGGGCCTAGGCACCGGGGAGCTGTTTTTT
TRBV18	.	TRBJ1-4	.	CASSREGNLLRTNEKLFF	TGTGCCAGCTCGCGGGAAGGGAACCTCCTCCGGACTAATGAAAAACTGTTTTTT
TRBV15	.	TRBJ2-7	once	CATSRDRQNEQYF	TGTGCCACCAGCAGAGATCGACAGAACGAGCAGTACTTC
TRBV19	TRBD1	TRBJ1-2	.	CASSSPGQLAYGYTF	TGTGCCAGTAGTTCACCGGGACAGCTTGCTTATGGCTACACCTTC
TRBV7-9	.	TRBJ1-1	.	CASSFGGNTEAFF	TGTGCCAGCAGCTTCGGGGGGAACACTGAAGCTTTCTTT
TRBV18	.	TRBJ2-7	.	CASSPTVNEQYF	TGTGCCAGCTCACCGACAGTTAACGAGCAGTACTTC
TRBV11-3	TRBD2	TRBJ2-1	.	CASSLGVAGAYNEQFF	TGTGCCAGCAGCTTAGGAGTAGCGGGGGCATACAATGAGCAGTTCTTC
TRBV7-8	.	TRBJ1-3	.	CAGLGSRGGTIYF	TGTGCCGGACTTGGCTCCCGGGGGGGCACCATATATTTT
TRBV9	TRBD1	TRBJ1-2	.	CASSPGTDPNYGYTF	TGTGCCAGCAGCCCCGGGACAGACCCCAACTATGGCTACACCTTC
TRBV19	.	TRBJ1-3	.	CASSTPLGVAGNTIYF	TGTGCCAGTAGTACCCCCCTCGGGGTGGCTGGAAACACCATATATTTT
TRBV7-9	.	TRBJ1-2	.	CASSLVAAGGYTF	TGTGCCAGCAGCTTAGTTGCCGCGGGTGGCTACACCTTC
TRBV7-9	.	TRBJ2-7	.	CASSFHRSGVQGGSYEQYF	TGTGCCAGCAGCTTTCACAGATCGGGGGTGCAGGGCGGCTCCTACGAGCAGTACTTC
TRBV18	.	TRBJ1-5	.	CASSLNNDNRRPQHF	TGTGCCAGCTCACTGAATAACGATAACCGCAGGCCCCAGCATTTT
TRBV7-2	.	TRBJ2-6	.	CASSLAGASGANVLTF	TGTGCCAGCAGCTTGGCGGGGGCCTCTGGGGCCAACGTCCTGACTTTC
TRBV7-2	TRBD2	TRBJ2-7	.	CASSVEGLAGSYEQYF	TGTGCCAGCAGCGTGGAGGGACTAGCGGGAAGCTACGAGCAGTACTTC
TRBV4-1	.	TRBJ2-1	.	CASSHIEGLIGYNEQFF	TGCGCCAGCAGCCACATCGAAGGCCTTATCGGGTACAATGAGCAGTTCTTC